Listed here are 24 T cell receptor beta chains from one sample, sequenced in a study of human T cells and chemical hapten exposure. TCRdb analysed the RACE reads with MiXCR anew, one entry per CDR3 protein. In the table there are fewer than 60,000 distinct CDR3 sequences, about 10% of which are singletons. Time point indicated: pre-sensitization, week 0. The treatment denotes: therapeutic diphenylcyclopropenone sensitization with weekly scalp DPC. Sequences were derived from whole blood, sampled in connection with sensitization to the hapten diphenylcyclopropenone (DPC). The receptor source for this set is a woman between 35 and 50 years old with alopecia areata. Some clones in this sample may be carry-over from other donors' samples.

This clonotype was counted between two and nine times. The J gene is TRBJ2-2, the V gene TRBV2; D possibly corresponds to TRBD1 (6 bases). The length of the CDR3 is 14 residues. Germline CDR1 reads SNHLY; CDR2 reads FYNNEI. V was pared by 8 bases and J by 2 bases, with 12 bases between. The CDR3 DNA follows: TGTGCCAGCCAGAGGGACACCAACACCGGGGAGCTGTTTTTT. It codes for CASQRDTNTGELFF.

V and J are TRBV10-3 and TRBJ1-1; D is uncertain. V gave up 8 bases and J gave up 1 base, with 11 bases separating them. Germline values: CDR1 ENHRY, CDR2 SYGVKD. The CDR3 totals 13 residues. CDR3 amino acids: CAISTQPNTEAFF. The CDR3 coding sequence is TGTGCCATCTCAACCCAACCGAACACTGAAGCTTTCTTT.

This clonotype has ten or more counts. The chain links TRBV6-5 to TRBJ2-3, with D perhaps matching TRBD1 or TRBD2 (5 bases each). Germline V gives CDR1 MNHEY, CDR2 SVGAGI. The CDR3 covers 15 residues. V was cut by 7 bases and J by 2 bases, with 16 bases left in between. As DNA, the CDR3 is TGTGCCAGCACCCCACGCCGAGGGGACACAGATACGCAGTATTTT. It yields the protein CASTPRRGDTDTQYF.

This clonotype has just a few counts. V is TRBV14 and J is TRBJ2-5; no definite D call. The CDR3 runs 12 residues. V lost 5 bases and J lost 5, with 9 bases in between. The germline V gene has CDR1 SGHDN and CDR2 FVKESK. CDR3 in amino acids: CASSITVETQYF. In DNA, the CDR3 is TGTGCCAGCAGCATAACGGTCGAGACCCAGTACTTC.

This clonotype was seen only a few times. This chain uses TRBV29-1 with TRBJ2-2; 9 bases are a match to TRBD1. Germline lookup yields CDR1 SQVTM and CDR2 ANQGSEA. The V and J ends lost 7 bases and 6 bases, in that order; junction bases with no gene match: 9. This CDR3 region has 14 residues. The CDR3 loop reads CSATGQGWAGELFF. CDR3 nucleotide sequence: TGCAGCGCAACGGGACAGGGATGGGCCGGGGAGCTGTTTTTT.

In its sample, this clonotype was seen a few times. CDR3 protein: CSARFFGNTIYF. The DNA of the CDR3 is TGCAGCGCTAGGTTTTTTGGAAACACCATATATTTT. The chain has TRBV29-1 and TRBJ1-3; no clear D gene. CDR1 is SQVTM and CDR2 is ANQGSEA in the germline V gene. Trimming left V 7 bases short and J 3 bases short, with 10 bases between. The CDR3 contains 12 residues. Based on the CDR3 plus reference TRBV29-1 and TRBJ1-3, the full variable domain is SAVISQKPSRDICQRGTSLTIQCQVDSQVTMMFWYRQQPGQSLTLIATANQGSEATYESGFVIDKFPISRPNLTFSTLTVSNMSPEDSSIYLCSARFFGNTIYFGEGSWLTVV.

This clonotype has ten or more counts. The chain joins TRBV4-2 to TRBJ1-6; 11 bases map to TRBD1. V was pared by 7 bases and J by 8 bases, with 7 bases of the junction left unmatched. The CDR3 contains 15 residues. Germline-derived CDR1 and CDR2 are LGHNA and YNFKEQ. In DNA form, the CDR3 reads TGTGCCAGCAACACCATGGGACAGGGGGATTCACCCCTCCACTTT. Translated, it gives CASNTMGQGDSPLHF.

The V call is TRBV20-1, the J call TRBJ2-1, with D perhaps matching TRBD2 (5 bases). CDR1 and CDR2 from the germline V gene are DFQATT and SNEGSKA (reference sequence). The CDR3 extends over 17 amino acids. With 5 bases removed from V and 0 bases from J, the gap between germline ends came to 20 bases. CDR3 sequence reads: CSARPIDSDDSYNEQFF. The CDR3 nucleotides read TGCAGTGCTCGACCCATAGATAGCGACGACTCCTACAATGAGCAGTTCTTC.

The V and J genes are TRBV7-2 and TRBJ2-7, with 7 nucleotides matching TRBD1. CDR1 and CDR2 from the germline V gene are SGHTA and FQGNSA. V lost 1 base and J lost 5; bases outside the gene matches: 5. CDR3 length: 14 residues. CDR3 DNA: TGTGCCAGCAGCTTAGAACAGGGGACGAACGAGCAGTACTTC. The encoded protein is CASSLEQGTNEQYF.

This clonotype showed up just a few times. The chain is built from TRBV7-2 and TRBJ2-2, with 8 bases fitting TRBD1. Trimming at V came to 6 bases and at J to 7 bases, leaving 10 bases not matched to a gene. The germline CDR1 and CDR2 sequences are SGHTA and FQGNSA. The CDR3 has 15 amino acids. CDR3 in amino acids: CASRNSQGEVGELFF. DNA for the CDR3: TGTGCCAGCAGAAACTCACAGGGGGAGGTCGGGGAGCTGTTTTTT.

This clonotype appeared many times. The chain employs TRBV20-1 and TRBJ1-4; D is undetermined. The ends were cut back, 0 bases at V and 1 base at J, with 9 bases in the middle. The CDR3 has 15 residues. Germline V lookup: CDR1 DFQATT, CDR2 SNEGSKA (reference sequence). CDR3 residues: CSARDAGRTNEKLFF. In DNA form, the CDR3 reads TGCAGTGCTAGAGATGCCGGCAGAACTAATGAAAAACTGTTTTTT.

This chain connects TRBV28 to TRBJ1-2; TRBD1 matches 7 bases. This CDR3 has 16 residues. Germline CDR1 MDHEN, CDR2 SYDVKM. J lost 8 bases, V lost 6 bases, and 18 bases had no gene match. The CDR3 DNA sequence: TGTGCCAGCAGGGGGACAGACCCGACCTTTTTATGGGGCTACACCTTC. This sequence encodes CASRGTDPTFLWGYTF.

J is TRBJ2-3 and V is TRBV9; 7 nucleotides agree with TRBD2. V was clipped by 3 bases and J by 3 bases; unmatched bases: 4. The CDR3 runs 14 residues. Looked up from germline, CDR1 is SGDLS and CDR2 is YYNGEE. CDR3 coding DNA: TGTGCCAGCAGCGCTAGCGGAGTAACAGATACGCAGTATTTT. Translation: CASSASGVTDTQYF.

This clonotype showed up many times. The chain carries TRBV7-9 and TRBJ1-1, with D uncertain. The CDR3 covers 13 residues. V was cut by 3 bases and J by 1 base, with 6 bases left in between. Germline CDR1 and CDR2: SEHNR and FQNEAQ (reference sequence). The CDR3 DNA reads TGTGCCAGCAGCTTCGGTGGGAACACTGAAGCTTTCTTT. As protein: CASSFGGNTEAFF.

The V gene is TRBV6-5, the J gene TRBJ1-2; maybe TRBD1 (6 bases). This CDR3 contains 13 residues. Deletions cut 6 bases from V and 7 bases from J, with 15 bases between. Germline-derived CDR1 and CDR2 are MNHEY and SVGAGI. Written as DNA, the CDR3 is TGTGCCAGCAGGCTACAGGGAGGAATTGGCTACACCTTC. It encodes CASRLQGGIGYTF.

This clonotype was observed a few times. The chain carries TRBV28 and TRBJ2-5; 7 bases align to TRBD2. The CDR3 has 12 residues. The V segment lost 2 bases and the J segment 10 bases; nucleotides outside the gene matches: 4. Germline V gene sequence: CDR1 MDHEN, CDR2 SYDVKM. The CDR3 coding sequence is TGTGCCAGCAGTTTACAGTCGGGGGGCCAGTACTTC. The encoded protein is CASSLQSGGQYF.

This clonotype was recorded at least ten times. V gene TRBV7-2 combines with J gene TRBJ2-2; no definite D call. This CDR3 has 15 amino acids. The ends were cut back, 1 base at V and 2 bases at J, with 8 bases in the middle. CDR1 is SGHTA, CDR2 FQGNSA, per germline. CDR3 in DNA: TGTGCCAGCAGCTTAGGTGGCCAAAACACCGGGGAGCTGTTTTTT. It is translated as CASSLGGQNTGELFF.

The rearrangement uses TRBV5-1 and TRBJ2-5; 9 nucleotides agree with TRBD2. In germline, CDR1 is SGHRS, CDR2 YFSETQ. The CDR3 runs 16 residues. V trimming: 0 bases; J trimming: 4 bases; junction bases outside the gene matches: 7. CDR3 coding DNA: TGCGCCAGCAGCTTGGCCCAAGGACTAGCGAGAGAGACCCAGTACTTC. Its protein product is CASSLAQGLARETQYF.

The chain carries TRBV6-2 or TRBV6-3 and TRBJ1-1; tentative D call: TRBD1 (5 bases). The CDR3 length is 14 residues. V lost 8 bases, J lost 2 bases, and 15 bases lay in between. The germline V gene encodes CDR1 MNHEY and CDR2 SVGEGT. The CDR3 loop reads CASHETGPNTEAFF. CDR3 DNA: TGTGCCAGCCACGAAACGGGACCTAACACTGAAGCTTTCTTT.

The V gene is TRBV18, the J gene TRBJ1-6; TRBD1 matches at 9 bases. Per germline, CDR1 KGHSH and CDR2 LQKENI. This CDR3 contains 15 residues. The V segment lost 6 bases and the J segment 8 bases; nucleotides outside the gene matches: 8. The CDR3 nucleotides are TGTGCCAGCTCGGCGGACAGGGGATTGGATTCACCCCTCCACTTT. This encodes CASSADRGLDSPLHF.

This clonotype was recorded a few times. The rearrangement links TRBV29-1 to TRBJ2-1; 9 bases fit TRBD1. The CDR3 spans 15 residues. The V segment lost 3 bases and the J segment 0 bases; nucleotides outside the gene matches: 3. Germline CDR1 and CDR2: SQVTM and ANQGSEA. As DNA, the CDR3 is TGCAGCGTTGAGGGGACAGGGAGCTCCTACAATGAGCAGTTCTTC. Translated, it gives CSVEGTGSSYNEQFF.

In the case of this clonotype: The junction and the germline gene differ at one end; a read error may be behind it. The chain links TRBV12-3 or TRBV12-4 to TRBJ2-1; a weak D match, TRBD1 (5 bases). The CDR3 has 14 residues. This chain's CDR3 is CASTQGAGKSEQIF. CDR3 nucleotides: TGTGCCAGCACCCAAGGAGCAGGGAAGAGTGAGCAGATCTTC.

The rearrangement joins TRBV7-2 to TRBJ2-7; 14 bases align to TRBD2. CDR3 size: 16 residues. Germline trimming cut 1 base from V and 3 bases from J; bases unmatched to any gene: 2. Germline V gene sequence: CDR1 SGHTA, CDR2 FQGNSA. The CDR3 DNA sequence: TGTGCCAGCAGCTTAGAGGGGACTAGCGGGGGCTACGAGCAGTACTTC. Its protein product is CASSLEGTSGGYEQYF.

This clonotype was seen only a few times. The chain is built from TRBV29-1 and TRBJ1-2, with a tentative D call TRBD1 (6 bases). CDR1 is SQVTM, CDR2 ANQGSEA, per germline. The ends were cut back, 6 bases at V and 6 bases at J, with 11 bases in the middle. This CDR3 spans 11 amino acids. This CDR3 reads CSVRGGDGYTF. CDR3 bases: TGCAGCGTCAGGGGAGGTGATGGCTACACCTTC.